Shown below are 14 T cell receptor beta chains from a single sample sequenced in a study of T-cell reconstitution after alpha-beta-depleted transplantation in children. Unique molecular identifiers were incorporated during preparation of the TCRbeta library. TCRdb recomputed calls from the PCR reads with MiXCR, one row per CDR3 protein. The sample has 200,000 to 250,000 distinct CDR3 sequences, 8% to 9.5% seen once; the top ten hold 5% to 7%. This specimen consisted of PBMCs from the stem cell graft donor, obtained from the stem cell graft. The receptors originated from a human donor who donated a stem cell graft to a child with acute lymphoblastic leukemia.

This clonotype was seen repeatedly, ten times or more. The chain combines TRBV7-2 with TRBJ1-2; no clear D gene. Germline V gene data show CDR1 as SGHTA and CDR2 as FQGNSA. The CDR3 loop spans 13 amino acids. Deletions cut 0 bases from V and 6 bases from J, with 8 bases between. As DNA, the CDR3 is TGTGCCAGCAGCTTAGCCGGAGCCGATGGCTACACCTTC. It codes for CASSLAGADGYTF. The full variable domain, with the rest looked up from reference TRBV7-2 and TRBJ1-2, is GAGVSQSPSNKVTEKGKDVELRCDPISGHTALYWYRQSLGQGLEFLIYFQGNSAPDKSGLPSDRFSAERTGGSVSTLTIQRTQQEDSAVYLCASSLAGADGYTFGSGTRLTVV.

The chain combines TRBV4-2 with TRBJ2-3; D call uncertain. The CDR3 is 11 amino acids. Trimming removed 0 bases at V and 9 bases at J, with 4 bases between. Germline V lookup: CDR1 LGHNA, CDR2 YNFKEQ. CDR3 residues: CASSQDPTQYF. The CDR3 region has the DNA TGTGCCAGCAGCCAAGATCCCACGCAGTATTTT.

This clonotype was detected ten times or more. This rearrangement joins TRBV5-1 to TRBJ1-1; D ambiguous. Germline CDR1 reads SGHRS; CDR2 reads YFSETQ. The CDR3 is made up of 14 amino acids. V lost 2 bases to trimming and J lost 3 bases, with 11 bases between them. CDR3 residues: CASSFAGGDTEAFF. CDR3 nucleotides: TGCGCCAGCAGCTTTGCAGGCGGGGACACTGAAGCTTTCTTT.

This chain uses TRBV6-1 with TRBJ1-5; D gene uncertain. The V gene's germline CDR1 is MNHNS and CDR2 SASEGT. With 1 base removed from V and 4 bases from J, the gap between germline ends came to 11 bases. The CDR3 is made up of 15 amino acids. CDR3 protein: CASSEGGRSNQPQHF. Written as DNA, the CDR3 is TGTGCCAGCAGTGAAGGCGGCAGGAGTAATCAGCCCCAGCATTTT.

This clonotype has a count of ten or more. The CDR3 DNA reads as TGCGCCAGCAGCCCGGACGGTACTCCCGGGGAGCAGTACTTC. Amino acids: CASSPDGTPGEQYF. The V call is TRBV5-1, the J call TRBJ2-7, with D hard to call. The CDR3 sequence is 14 residues long. CDR1 and CDR2 from the germline V gene are SGHRS and YFSETQ. Trimming took off 4 bases at V and 7 bases at J, with 18 bases between the two ends.

In DNA, the CDR3 is TGCGCCAGCAGCTCGGGGGTTGGGGGCAATCAGCCCCAGCATTTT. Protein: CASSSGVGGNQPQHF. The chain is built from TRBV5-1 and TRBJ1-5; D might be TRBD1 (5 bases). Germline-derived CDR1 and CDR2 are SGHRS and YFSETQ. With 3 bases removed from V and 2 bases from J, the gap between germline ends came to 12 bases. The CDR3 totals 15 residues.

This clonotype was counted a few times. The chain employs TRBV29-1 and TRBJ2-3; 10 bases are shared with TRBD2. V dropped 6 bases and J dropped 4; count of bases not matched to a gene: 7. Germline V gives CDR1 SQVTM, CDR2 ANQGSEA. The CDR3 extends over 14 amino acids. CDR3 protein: CSVVGLAASDTQYF. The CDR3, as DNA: TGCAGCGTGGTCGGACTAGCGGCGTCAGATACGCAGTATTTT.

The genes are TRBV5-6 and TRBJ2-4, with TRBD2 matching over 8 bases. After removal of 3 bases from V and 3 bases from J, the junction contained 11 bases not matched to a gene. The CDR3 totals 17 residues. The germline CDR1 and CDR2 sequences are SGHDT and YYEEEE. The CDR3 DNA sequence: TGTGCCAGCAGCTACTTAGATAGCGGGGCCGGCAAAAACATTCAGTACTTC. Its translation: CASSYLDSGAGKNIQYF.

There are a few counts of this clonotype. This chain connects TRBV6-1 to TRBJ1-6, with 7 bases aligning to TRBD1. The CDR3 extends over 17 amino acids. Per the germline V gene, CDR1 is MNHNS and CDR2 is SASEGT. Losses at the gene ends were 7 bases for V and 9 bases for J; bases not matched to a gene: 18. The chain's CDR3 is CASTRTASATGRSPLHF. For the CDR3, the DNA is TGTGCCAGCACTCGCACAGCTTCGGCGACAGGGCGTTCACCCCTCCACTTT.

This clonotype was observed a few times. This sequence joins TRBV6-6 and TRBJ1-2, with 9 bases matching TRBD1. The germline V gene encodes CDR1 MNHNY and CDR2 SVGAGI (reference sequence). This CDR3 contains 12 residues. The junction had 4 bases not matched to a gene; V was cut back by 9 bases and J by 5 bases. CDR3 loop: CASDGQGYGYTF. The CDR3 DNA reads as TGTGCCAGTGACGGACAGGGGTATGGCTACACCTTC.

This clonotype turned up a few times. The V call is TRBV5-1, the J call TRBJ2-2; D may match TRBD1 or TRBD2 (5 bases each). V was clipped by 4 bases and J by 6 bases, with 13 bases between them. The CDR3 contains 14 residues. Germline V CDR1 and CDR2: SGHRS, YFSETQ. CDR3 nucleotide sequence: TGCGCCAGCAGCCCCGCTCCGGGGCCCGGGGAGCTGTTTTTT. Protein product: CASSPAPGPGELFF.

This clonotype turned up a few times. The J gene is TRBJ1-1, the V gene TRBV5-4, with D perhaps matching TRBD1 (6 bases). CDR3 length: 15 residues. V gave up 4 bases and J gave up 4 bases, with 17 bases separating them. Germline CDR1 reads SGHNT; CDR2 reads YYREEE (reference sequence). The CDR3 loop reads CASSEPGGRGTEAFF. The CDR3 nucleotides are TGTGCCAGCAGCGAGCCTGGGGGCCGAGGCACTGAAGCTTTCTTT.

The CDR3 protein is CASSPPGTGGTDTQYF. In nucleotides, the CDR3 is TGTGCCAGCTCACCCCCAGGGACAGGCGGTACAGATACGCAGTATTTT. J is TRBJ2-3 and V is TRBV18; 8 nucleotides align to TRBD1. V lost 3 bases, J lost 3 bases, and 8 bases stayed unmatched. The CDR3 extends over 16 amino acids. Germline values: CDR1 KGHSH, CDR2 LQKENI.

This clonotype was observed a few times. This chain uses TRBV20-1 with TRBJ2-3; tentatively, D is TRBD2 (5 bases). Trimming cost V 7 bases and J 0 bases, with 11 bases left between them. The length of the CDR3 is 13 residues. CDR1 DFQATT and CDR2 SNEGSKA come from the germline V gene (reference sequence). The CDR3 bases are TGCAGTGTGAACGGGGAAAGCACAGATACGCAGTATTTT. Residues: CSVNGESTDTQYF.